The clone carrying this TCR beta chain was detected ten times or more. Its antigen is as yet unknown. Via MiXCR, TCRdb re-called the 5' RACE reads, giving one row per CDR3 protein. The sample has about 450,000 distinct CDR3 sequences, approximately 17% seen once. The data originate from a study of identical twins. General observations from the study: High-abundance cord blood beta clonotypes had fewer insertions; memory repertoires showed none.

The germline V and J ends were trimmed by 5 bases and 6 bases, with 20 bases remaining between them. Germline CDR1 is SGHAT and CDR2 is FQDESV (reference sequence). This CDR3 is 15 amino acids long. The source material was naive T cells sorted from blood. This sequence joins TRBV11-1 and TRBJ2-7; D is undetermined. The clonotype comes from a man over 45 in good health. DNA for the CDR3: TGTGCCAGCAGCCAAGTCGGCCCTACTACGGGCGAGCAGTACTTC. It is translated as CASSQVGPTTGEQYF.